This TCR beta chain is from a study of persistence of HIV-infected CD4 T cells. Study-level background: A couple of participants gave one leukapheresis sample; others gave up to about 200 mL blood repeatedly. General study findings and limits: Degenerate expanded CDR3beta sequences were enriched among CMV- and Gag-responding cells. TCR oligoclonality correlated with proviral oligoclonality in the same sorted populations.

Comment on this clone: The antigen remains unidentified.

The immunoSEQ assay was version 4, run in survey mode. Repertoires were generated with immunoSEQ multiplex PCR, while TCRdb's copy carries only in-frame clones and drops some. The data contain 5,500 to 9,000 clones, approximately 81% of them singletons. Trimming removed 6 bases from V and 5 bases from J; junction bases left unmatched: 9. The CDR3 covers 15 residues. CDR1 is MDHEN and CDR2 is SYDVKM in the germline V gene. Lysates of CMV-infected fibroblasts at 10 ug/mL stimulated these cells. CD4+ T cells upregulating both CD40 ligand and CD69 were sorted as responding cells. For around 17 hours, CD8-depleted PBMCs received anti-CD28/CD49d costimulation, a CD40-blocking antibody and enfuvirtide.

The J gene is TRBJ1-3, the V gene TRBV28, with 8 nucleotides matching TRBD1. This TCR came from an adult woman with HIV who was CMV-seropositive. This specimen consisted of CD4+ T cells sorted from PBMCs after roughly 19-hour stimulation, obtained from a patient who received antiretroviral therapy. In DNA form, the CDR3 reads TGTGCCAGCAGCCCACACCGGACAGGGAGAAACACCATATATTTT. Translating gives CASSPHRTGRNTIYF.